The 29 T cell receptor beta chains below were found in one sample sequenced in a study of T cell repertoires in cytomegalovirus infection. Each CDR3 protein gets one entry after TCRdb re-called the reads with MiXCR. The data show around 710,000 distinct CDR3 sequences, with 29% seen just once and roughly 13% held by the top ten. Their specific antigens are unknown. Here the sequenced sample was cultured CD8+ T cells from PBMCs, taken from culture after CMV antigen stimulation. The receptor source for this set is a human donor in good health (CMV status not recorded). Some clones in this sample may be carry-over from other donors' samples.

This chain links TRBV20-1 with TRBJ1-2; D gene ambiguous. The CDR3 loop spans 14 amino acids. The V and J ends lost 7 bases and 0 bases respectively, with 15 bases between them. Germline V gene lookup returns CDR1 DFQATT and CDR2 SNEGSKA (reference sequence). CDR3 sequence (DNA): TGCAGTGTCCCAGAGGCAACAACTAACTATGGCTACACCTTC. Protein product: CSVPEATTNYGYTF.

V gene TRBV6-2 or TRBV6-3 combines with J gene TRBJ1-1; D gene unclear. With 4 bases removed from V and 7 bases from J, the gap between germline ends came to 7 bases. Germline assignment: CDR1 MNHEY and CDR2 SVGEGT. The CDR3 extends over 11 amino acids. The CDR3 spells CASSSGFEAFF. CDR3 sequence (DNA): TGTGCCAGCAGTTCGGGGTTTGAAGCTTTCTTT.

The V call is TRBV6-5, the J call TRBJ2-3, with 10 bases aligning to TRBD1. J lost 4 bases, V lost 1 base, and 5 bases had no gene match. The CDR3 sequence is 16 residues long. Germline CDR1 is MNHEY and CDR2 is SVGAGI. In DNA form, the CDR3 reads TGTGCCAGCAGTTACTTTGGGACAGGGGCCGCAGATACGCAGTATTTT. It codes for CASSYFGTGAADTQYF.

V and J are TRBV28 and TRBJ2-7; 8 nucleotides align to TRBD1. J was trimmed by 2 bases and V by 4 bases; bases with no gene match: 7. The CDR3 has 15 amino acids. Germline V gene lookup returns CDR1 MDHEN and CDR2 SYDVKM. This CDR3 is CASSSLTGVPYEQYV. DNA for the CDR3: TGTGCCAGCAGTTCCTTGACAGGGGTTCCCTACGAGCAGTACGTC.

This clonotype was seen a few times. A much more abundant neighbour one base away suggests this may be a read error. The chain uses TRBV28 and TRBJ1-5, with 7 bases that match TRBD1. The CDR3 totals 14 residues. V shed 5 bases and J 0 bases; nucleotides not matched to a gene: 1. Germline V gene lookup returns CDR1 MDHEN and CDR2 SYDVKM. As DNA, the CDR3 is TGTGCCAGCAGTGGGACAGCTAGCAATCAGCCCCAGCATTTT. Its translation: CASSGTASNQPQHF.

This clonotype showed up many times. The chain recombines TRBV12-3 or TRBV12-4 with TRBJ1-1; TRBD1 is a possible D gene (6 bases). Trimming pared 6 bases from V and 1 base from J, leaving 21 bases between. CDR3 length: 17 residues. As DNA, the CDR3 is TGTGCCAGCAGCGATATACAGGGACCCCATGAGAACACTGAAGCTTTCTTT. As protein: CASSDIQGPHENTEAFF.

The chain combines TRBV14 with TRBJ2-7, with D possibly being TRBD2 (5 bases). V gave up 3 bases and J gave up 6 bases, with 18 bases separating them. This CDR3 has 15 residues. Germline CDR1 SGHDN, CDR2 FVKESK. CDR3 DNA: TGTGCCAGCAGCCAGGACTCAGTGAAGCTCGGCGAGCAGTACGTC. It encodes CASSQDSVKLGEQYV.

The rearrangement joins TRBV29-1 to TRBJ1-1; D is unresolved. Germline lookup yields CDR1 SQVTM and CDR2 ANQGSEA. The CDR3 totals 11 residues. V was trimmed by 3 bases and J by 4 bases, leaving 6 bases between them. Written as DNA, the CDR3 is TGCAGCGTTGAGTCCTCCACTGAAGCTTTCTTT. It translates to CSVESSTEAFF.

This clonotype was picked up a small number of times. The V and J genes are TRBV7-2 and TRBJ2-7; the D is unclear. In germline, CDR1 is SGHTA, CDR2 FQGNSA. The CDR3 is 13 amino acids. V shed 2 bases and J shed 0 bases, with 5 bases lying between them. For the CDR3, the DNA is TGTGCCAGCAGCTTAATCGCCTCCTACGAGCAGTACGTC. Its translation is CASSLIASYEQYV.

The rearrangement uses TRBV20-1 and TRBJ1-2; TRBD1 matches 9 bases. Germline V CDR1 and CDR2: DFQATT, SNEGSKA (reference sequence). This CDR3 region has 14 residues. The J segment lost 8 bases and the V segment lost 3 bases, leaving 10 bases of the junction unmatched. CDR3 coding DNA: TGCAGTGCTAGGGAAGAGGGACAGGGCGGCGGCTACACCTTC. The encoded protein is CSAREEGQGGGYTF.

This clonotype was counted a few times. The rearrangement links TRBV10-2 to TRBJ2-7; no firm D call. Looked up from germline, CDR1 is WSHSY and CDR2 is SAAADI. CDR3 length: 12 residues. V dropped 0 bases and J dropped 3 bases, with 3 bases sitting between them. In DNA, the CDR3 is TGCGCCAGCAGTGAGTCCCACTACGAGCAGTACTTC. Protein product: CASSESHYEQYF.

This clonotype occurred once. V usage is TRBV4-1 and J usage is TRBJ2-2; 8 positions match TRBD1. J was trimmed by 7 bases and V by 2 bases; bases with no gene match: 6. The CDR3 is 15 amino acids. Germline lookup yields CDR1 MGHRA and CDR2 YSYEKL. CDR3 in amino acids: CASSQRQGADGELFF. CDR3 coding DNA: TGCGCCAGCAGCCAAAGGCAGGGGGCTGACGGGGAGCTGTTTTTT.

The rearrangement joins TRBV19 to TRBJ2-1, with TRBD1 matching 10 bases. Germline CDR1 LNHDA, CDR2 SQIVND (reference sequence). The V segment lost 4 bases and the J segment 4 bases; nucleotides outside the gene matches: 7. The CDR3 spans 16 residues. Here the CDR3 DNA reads TGTGCCAGTAGTAATCGGGGGACAGGGGTATACAATGAGCAGTTCTTC. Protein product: CASSNRGTGVYNEQFF.

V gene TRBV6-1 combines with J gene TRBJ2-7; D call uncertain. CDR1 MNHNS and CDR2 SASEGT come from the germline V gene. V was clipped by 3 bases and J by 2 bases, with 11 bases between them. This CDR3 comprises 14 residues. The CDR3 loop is CASSEGVGTYEQYF. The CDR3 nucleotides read TGTGCCAGCAGTGAGGGTGTGGGAACCTACGAGCAGTACTTC.

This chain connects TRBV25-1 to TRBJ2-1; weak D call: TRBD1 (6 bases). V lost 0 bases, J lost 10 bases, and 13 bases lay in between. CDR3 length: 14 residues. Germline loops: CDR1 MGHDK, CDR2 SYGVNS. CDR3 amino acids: CASSEYPQGREQFF. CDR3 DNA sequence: TGTGCCAGCAGTGAATATCCCCAGGGGCGCGAGCAGTTCTTC.

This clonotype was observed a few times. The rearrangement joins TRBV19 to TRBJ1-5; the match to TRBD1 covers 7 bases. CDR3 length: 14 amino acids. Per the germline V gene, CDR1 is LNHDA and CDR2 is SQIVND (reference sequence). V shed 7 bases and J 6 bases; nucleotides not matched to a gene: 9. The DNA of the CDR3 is TGTGCCAGTACCTCTACAGGGGAGGTTCAGCCCCAGCATTTT. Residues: CASTSTGEVQPQHF.

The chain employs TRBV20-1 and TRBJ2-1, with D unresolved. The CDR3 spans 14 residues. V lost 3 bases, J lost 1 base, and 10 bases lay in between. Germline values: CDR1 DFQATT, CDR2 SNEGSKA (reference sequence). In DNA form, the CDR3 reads TGCAGTGCTAGGGGTATTGGGTCCTACAATGAGCAGTTCTTC. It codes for CSARGIGSYNEQFF.

The CDR3 nucleotides are TGTGCCAGCAGCTTGGGACCATCCAATGAGCAGTTCTTC. Encoded protein: CASSLGPSNEQFF. The chain joins TRBV5-6 to TRBJ2-1; D remains unclear. V was pared by 0 bases and J by 6 bases, with 7 bases between. The CDR3 is 13 amino acids. The germline V gene encodes CDR1 SGHDT and CDR2 YYEEEE.

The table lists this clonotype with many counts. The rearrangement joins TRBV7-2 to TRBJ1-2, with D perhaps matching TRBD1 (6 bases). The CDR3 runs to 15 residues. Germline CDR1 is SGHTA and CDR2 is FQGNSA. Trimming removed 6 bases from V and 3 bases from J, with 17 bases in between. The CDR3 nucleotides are TGTGCCAGCAGTCCTCGACAGGACCACTACTATGGCTACACCTTC. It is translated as CASSPRQDHYYGYTF.

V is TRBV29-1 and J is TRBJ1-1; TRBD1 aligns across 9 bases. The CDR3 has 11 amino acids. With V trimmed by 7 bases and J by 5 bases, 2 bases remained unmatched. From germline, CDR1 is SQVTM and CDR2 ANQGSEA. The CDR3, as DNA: TGCAGCGCAGGGACAGGGACTGAAGCTTTCTTT. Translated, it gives CSAGTGTEAFF. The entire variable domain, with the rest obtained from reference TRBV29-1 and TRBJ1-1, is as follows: SAVISQKPSRDICQRGTSLTIQCQVDSQVTMMFWYRQQPGQSLTLIATANQGSEATYESGFVIDKFPISRPNLTFSTLTVSNMSPEDSSIYLCSAGTGTEAFFGQGTRLTVV.

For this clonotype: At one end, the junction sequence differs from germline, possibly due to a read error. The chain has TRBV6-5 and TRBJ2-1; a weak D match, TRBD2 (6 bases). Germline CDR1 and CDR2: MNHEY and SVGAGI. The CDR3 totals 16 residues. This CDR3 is CASNYSGELMNNEQFF. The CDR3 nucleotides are TGTGCCAGCAATTACTCGGGGGAACTAATGAACAATGAGCAGTTCTTC.

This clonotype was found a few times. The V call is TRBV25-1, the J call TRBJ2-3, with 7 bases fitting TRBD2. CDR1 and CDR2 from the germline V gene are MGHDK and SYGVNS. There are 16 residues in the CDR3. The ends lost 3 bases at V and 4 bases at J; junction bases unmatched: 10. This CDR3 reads CASSEHSGATPDTQYF. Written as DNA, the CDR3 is TGTGCCAGCAGTGAGCACAGCGGGGCTACTCCAGATACGCAGTATTTT.

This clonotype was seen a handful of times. CDR3 region: CASSFPAGELFF. The CDR3 DNA reads as TGTGCCAGCAGTTTCCCGGCGGGAGAGCTGTTTTTT. V and J are TRBV27 and TRBJ2-2; weak D call: TRBD2 (6 bases). The CDR3 is made up of 12 amino acids. CDR1 and CDR2 (germline): MNHEY, SMNVEV (reference sequence). Deletions cut 3 bases from V and 11 bases from J, with 10 bases between.

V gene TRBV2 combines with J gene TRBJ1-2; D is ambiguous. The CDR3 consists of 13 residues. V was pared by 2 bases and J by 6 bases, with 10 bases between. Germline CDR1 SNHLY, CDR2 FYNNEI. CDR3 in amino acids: CASSESQRNGYTF. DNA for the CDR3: TGTGCCAGCAGTGAAAGCCAGAGGAATGGCTACACCTTC.

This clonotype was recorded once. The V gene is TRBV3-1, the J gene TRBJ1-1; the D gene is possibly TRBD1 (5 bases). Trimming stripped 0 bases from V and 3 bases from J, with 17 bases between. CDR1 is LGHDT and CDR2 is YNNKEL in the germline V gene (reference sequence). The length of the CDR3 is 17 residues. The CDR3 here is CASSQDPWEGTDTEAFF. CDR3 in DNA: TGTGCCAGCAGCCAAGACCCCTGGGAGGGGACGGACACTGAAGCTTTCTTT.

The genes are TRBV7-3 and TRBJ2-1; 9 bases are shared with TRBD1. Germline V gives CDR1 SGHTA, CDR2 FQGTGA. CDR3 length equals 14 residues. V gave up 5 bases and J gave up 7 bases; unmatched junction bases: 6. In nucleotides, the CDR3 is TGTGCCAGCAGCCCGGGACAGGGCTTTAATGAGCAGTTCTTC. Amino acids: CASSPGQGFNEQFF.

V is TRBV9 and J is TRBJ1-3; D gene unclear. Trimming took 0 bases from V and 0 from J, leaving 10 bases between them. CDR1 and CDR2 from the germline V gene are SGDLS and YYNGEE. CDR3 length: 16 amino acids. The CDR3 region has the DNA TGTGCCAGCAGCGTAGCGATCATGAGCTCTGGAAACACCATATATTTT. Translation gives CASSVAIMSSGNTIYF.

Here the CDR3 reads CASSQRRPLHEQFF. The CDR3 nucleotides read TGTGCCAGCAGCCAGAGACGACCCCTCCATGAGCAGTTCTTC. The chain joins TRBV7-2 to TRBJ2-1; D not certain. Germline-derived CDR1 and CDR2 are SGHTA and FQGNSA. The CDR3 has 14 amino acids. Trimming removed 5 bases from V and 8 bases from J, with 16 bases in between.

The CDR3 is CASNAQAMNTGELFF. CDR3 bases: TGCGCCAGCAACGCACAGGCGATGAACACCGGGGAGCTGTTTTTT. The chain couples TRBV5-1 to TRBJ2-2; possible D gene TRBD1, 5 bases. CDR1 is SGHRS, CDR2 YFSETQ, per germline. The CDR3 runs 15 residues. V lost 6 bases and J lost 1, with 13 bases in between. The whole variable domain, filled in from reference TRBV5-1 and TRBJ2-2, reads KAGVTQTPRYLIKTRGQQVTLSCSPISGHRSVSWYQQTPGQGLQFLFEYFSETQRNKGNFPGRFSGRQFSNSRSEMNVSTLELGDSALYLCASNAQAMNTGELFFGEGSRLTVL.